The clone carrying this TCR beta chain was seen a single time. The data stem from a study of blood T cell repertoires in COVID-19. Study background: Collection of acute and convalescent COVID-19 samples took place in the United States, Italy and Spain.

Patients from Seattle were sampled longitudinally, starting during active infection. Profiled with immunoSEQ multiplex PCR; TCRdb holds only in-frame clones, not every one. The table lists roughly 440,000 clones, approximately 88% of them singletons. Trimming pared 10 bases from V and 4 bases from J, leaving 14 bases between. CDR1 is ENHRY and CDR2 is SYGVKD in the germline V gene. The CDR3 has 13 amino acids. Sequences were obtained from peripheral blood. The receptor's source is a woman aged 50 to 60 with COVID-19, enrolled during active disease. V is TRBV10-3 and J is TRBJ1-3, with D perhaps matching TRBD1 (6 bases). DNA for the CDR3: TGTGCCACGAGGGGGTTGCAAGGAAACACCATATATTTT. Protein product: CATRGLQGNTIYF.